The source of this TCR beta chain is a study of shared clonotypes between healthy human individuals. Study findings and constraints: The sharing of about 5% of naive CD4 clonotypes was seen across a handful of donors.

Genomic DNA belonging to each subset was distributed in equal measure over several immunoSEQ plates. The data were produced by immunoSEQ multiplex PCR, yet TCRdb's version contains in-frame clones alone and is incomplete. The sample records 550,000 to 650,000 clones, roughly 96% being singletons. In regard to this clone: Antigen unknown.

CDR1 is MDHEN, CDR2 SYDVKM, per germline. Trimming took 5 bases from V and 4 from J, leaving 16 bases between them. The CDR3 loop spans 15 amino acids. It was CD45RO-negative cells, positively selected for CCR7, that made up naive CD8 cells, with terminally differentiated effector memory CD45RA+ cells excluded. Material: naive CD8+ T cells sorted from blood. This sequence was found in a young woman in good health. The chain combines TRBV28 with TRBJ2-3, with D possibly matching TRBD1 (5 bases). CDR3 sequence (DNA): TGTGCCAGCAGTCCCGGTGGGGCGCGCCCAGATACGCAGTATTTT. Translation: CASSPGGARPDTQYF.